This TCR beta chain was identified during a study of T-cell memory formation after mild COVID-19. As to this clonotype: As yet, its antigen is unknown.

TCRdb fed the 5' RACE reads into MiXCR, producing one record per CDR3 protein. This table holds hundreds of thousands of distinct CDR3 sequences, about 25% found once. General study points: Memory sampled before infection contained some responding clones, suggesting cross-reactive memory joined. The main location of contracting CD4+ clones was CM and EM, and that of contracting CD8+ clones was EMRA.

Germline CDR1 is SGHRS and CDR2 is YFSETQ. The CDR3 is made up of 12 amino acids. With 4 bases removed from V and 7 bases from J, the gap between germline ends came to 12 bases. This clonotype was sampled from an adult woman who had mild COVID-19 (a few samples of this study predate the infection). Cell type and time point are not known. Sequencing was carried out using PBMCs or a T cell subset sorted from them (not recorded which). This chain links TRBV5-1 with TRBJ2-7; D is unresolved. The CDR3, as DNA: TGCGCCAGCAGCCCAGGACGTGAAGAGCAGTACTTC. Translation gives CASSPGREEQYF.